Given below is one T cell receptor (beta chain) in context. This clonotype was observed a handful of times. No cognate antigen has been identified for it. Per-base quality was not reported, and no clone a single base away is much larger than it. All donors were healthy Caucasians. Three pairs of female monozygotic twins, all aged about 18 to 30 years, were included in the twin cohort. RNA for TCR libraries was isolated from peripheral blood mononuclear cells. Including cysteine and phenylalanine, the CDR3 has 15 amino acids. Just CDR3 DNA is preserved here, 45 bases in frame from base 1. CDR1 and CDR2, looked up from the germline V gene, are MNHEY and SVGAGI. V is reduced by 0 bases and J by 6 bases, leaving a spacing of 13 bases between them. The receptor library was made with 5' RACE. Sequencing relied on an Illumina HiSeq 2000. Template switching added a universal primer binding site, and the final cDNA carried a unique molecular identifier that allowed TCR cDNA molecules to be counted accurately. Specific primers in the conserved constant-segment region were used to synthesize first-strand cDNA for the TCR alpha and beta chains. To control for contamination, every cDNA library was double barcoded, receiving both a SMART-Mk sample barcode and Illumina barcodes. TruSeq adapter sequences and Illumina sample barcodes were added in two successive PCR steps. TCR alpha and beta cDNA libraries were sequenced on the Illumina HiSeq platform with custom primers. As for the authors' bioinformatics: MiGEC was used to process raw reads and extract unique molecular identifiers, and MiXCR was used to find CDR3 positions. Recombination models were inferred per individual with the repgenHMM and IGoR tools using an EM algorithm. The analysis of shared clonotypes was done with the tcR package in R, with sharing normalized by the product of cloneset sizes. Out-of-frame nonproductive sequences were analyzed to study raw recombination free of thymic and clonal selection effects. TCRdb handled the public reads itself, with Q25 trimming in fastp and clone calling in MiXCR, and kept productive beta chains. CDR3 protein duplicates are merged, each entry listing the most common genes and DNA. These V and J calls originate from TCRdb's pipeline instead of the authors' own analysis. The sample table records about 570,000 distinct CDR3 sequences; 9.6% of these occur just once. 2.5% to 3.5% of the sample is in the top ten clones.

The data derive from a study of identical twins (dated by TCRdb to the mid-2010s). With respect to the entire study: The study deep-sequenced TCR alpha and beta repertoires from monozygotic twins, unrelated adults of various ages and cord blood to test whether fetal clonotypes persist. To rule out contamination, the twin experiments were replicated at different times with different library preparation protocols.

Results the study describes overall, beyond this receptor: The excess sharing between twins in beta out-of-frame sequences was weaker because fewer shared sequences reduced the signal-to-noise ratio. Conclusions relied on cross-sectional statistical analysis, since the same donors could not be followed over many years. Abundant cord blood beta clonotypes had fewer insertions, young adult naive repertoires showed a similar but weaker trend, and memory repertoires showed no such trend. In monozygotic twins, recombination models systematically underestimated out-of-frame TCR alpha sharing, but the models matched the sharing seen between unrelated individuals. Compared with coincidental sharing between unrelated individuals, an excess of low generation-probability sequences was observed among out-of-frame TCR alpha sequences shared between twins. Invariant T cells such as MAIT and iNKT could partly confound zero-insertion analyses, although diverse VJ usage argued against such confounding for most clonotypes.

The same sample was also used in a study of yellow fever vaccine responses in identical twins. In that second paper, the authors write: The authors reported that the T cell response to vaccination in identical twins appeared partly convergent and partly personalized. In identical twins, the study followed T cell clones that responded to the vaccine with precision.

The source of this sequence is a woman younger than 35 in good health. Source material: PBMCs. This chain is built from TRBV6-5 and TRBJ2-3; 7 matching bases give a weak D call of TRBD2. The DNA sequence is TGTGCCAGCAGTTACTCGAACGGGGGGCTGGATACGCAGTATTTT. It is translated as CASSYSNGGLDTQYF.